Shown below are 16 T cell receptor beta chains from a single sample sequenced in a study of T cells in Graves' hyperthyroidism and ophthalmopathy. The TCR beta CDR3 regions underwent amplification using RNA transcripts as the source. Researchers ran a first-round RT-PCR on the TCR CDR3 using the HTBI primer set. From the multiplex PCR reads, TCRdb called clonotypes with MiXCR, one entry per CDR3 protein. Here the sample spans about 380,000 distinct CDR3 sequences, roughly 15% being singletons. Material for sequencing was blood. The receptors shown here come from a young woman with Graves' ophthalmopathy.

Many counts were recorded for this clonotype. The rearrangement links TRBV7-2 to TRBJ2-7; D call uncertain. CDR3 length: 14 amino acids. The germline gives CDR1 SGHTA, CDR2 FQGNSA. Trimming cost V 1 base and J 2 bases, with 9 bases left between them. CDR3 in DNA: TGTGCCAGCAGCTTAGGGTTACGGGCCTACGAGCAGTACTTC. It is translated as CASSLGLRAYEQYF.

The sample holds many counts of this clonotype. The V gene is TRBV11-2, the J gene TRBJ1-1, with 9 positions matching TRBD1. The V gene end was trimmed by 5 bases and the J gene end by 1 base; junction bases not matched to a gene: 2. Germline-derived CDR1 and CDR2 are SGHAT and FQNNGV. The CDR3 length is 14 residues. The CDR3 reads CASSTDRGNTEAFF. In nucleotides, the CDR3 is TGTGCCAGCAGCACGGACAGGGGGAACACTGAAGCTTTCTTT.

This clonotype was seen repeatedly, ten times or more. This sequence joins TRBV28 and TRBJ2-7; possibly TRBD1 for D (5 bases). The CDR3 spans 13 residues. Germline V gene sequence: CDR1 MDHEN, CDR2 SYDVKM. V shed 10 bases and J shed 0 bases, with 13 bases lying between them. CDR3 DNA sequence: TGTGCCACAAACGGACATCTCTCCTACGAGCAGTACTTC. Protein: CATNGHLSYEQYF.

This clonotype was detected ten times or more. The V and J genes are TRBV2 and TRBJ1-5, with 7 nucleotides matching TRBD1. The germline V gene encodes CDR1 SNHLY and CDR2 FYNNEI. Germline trimming cut 7 bases from V and 3 bases from J; bases unmatched to any gene: 9. The CDR3 is made up of 15 amino acids. DNA for the CDR3: TGTGCCAGCACCGTTAACAGGGGCTACAATCAGCCCCAGCATTTT. This encodes CASTVNRGYNQPQHF. The whole variable domain, remainder taken from reference TRBV2 and TRBJ1-5, is EPEVTQTPSHQVTQMGQEVILRCVPISNHLYFYWYRQILGQKVEFLVSFYNNEISEKSEIFDDQFSVERPDGSNFTLKIRSTKLEDSAMYFCASTVNRGYNQPQHFGDGTRLSIL.

This clonotype was seen ten or more times. The chain joins TRBV12-3 or TRBV12-4 to TRBJ2-2; a possible D gene is TRBD1 (6 bases). The length of the CDR3 is 14 residues. Trimming removed 6 bases at V and 1 base at J, with 9 bases between. CDR3 sequence: CASSLGQNTGELFF. The CDR3 DNA is TGTGCCAGCAGCCTGGGACAGAACACCGGGGAGCTGTTTTTT.

This clonotype was recorded many times. The gene calls are TRBV5-6 and TRBJ2-2; D gene uncertain. V gave up 0 bases and J gave up 8 bases, with 5 bases separating them. CDR1 SGHDT and CDR2 YYEEEE come from the germline V gene. The CDR3 spans 12 residues. The CDR3 protein is CASSLDRGELFF. CDR3 sequence (DNA): TGTGCCAGCAGCTTGGACAGAGGGGAGCTGTTTTTT.

The count of this clonotype is one. J is TRBJ2-2 and V is TRBV30; D gene uncertain. V was pared by 0 bases and J by 5 bases, with 4 bases between. The CDR3 totals 12 residues. Germline CDR1 is GTSNPN and CDR2 is SVGIG (reference sequence). The CDR3 coding sequence is TGTGCCTGGAGTGTAAGGACCGGGGAGCTGTTTTTT. Translated: CAWSVRTGELFF.

This clonotype showed up many times. The V and J genes are TRBV6-1 and TRBJ2-5; possibly TRBD1 for D (5 bases). CDR1 and CDR2 from the germline V gene are MNHNS and SASEGT. V shed 0 bases and J shed 4 bases, with 9 bases lying between them. CDR3 length equals 14 residues. CDR3 bases: TGTGCCAGCAGTGAAGCGATTCAGGGAGAGACCCAGTACTTC. Protein: CASSEAIQGETQYF.

This clonotype has ten or more counts. The V call is TRBV20-1, the J call TRBJ2-7; the D is unclear. V was shortened by 4 bases and J by 1 base, with 11 bases between the two germline ends. The CDR3 length is 13 residues. The germline gives CDR1 DFQATT, CDR2 SNEGSKA (reference sequence). CDR3 amino acids: CSAMSGSSYEQYF. The CDR3 region has the DNA TGCAGTGCTATGTCAGGTTCTTCCTACGAGCAGTACTTC.

This clonotype has a count of ten or more. V and J are TRBV2 and TRBJ2-5; TRBD1 aligns across 7 bases. V lost 8 bases, J lost 7 bases, and 10 bases stayed unmatched. Looked up from germline, CDR1 is SNHLY and CDR2 is FYNNEI. The CDR3 is 13 amino acids. The CDR3, as DNA: TGTGCCAGCCTGACAGGGTCAAGTATGACCCAGTACTTC. Protein sequence: CASLTGSSMTQYF.

This clonotype occurred many times. CDR3 residues: CASSLEVTGGYEQYF. DNA of the CDR3: TGTGCCAGCAGCTTAGAGGTTACAGGGGGCTACGAGCAGTACTTC. The chain has TRBV11-2 and TRBJ2-7, with 8 bases lining up with TRBD1. After removal of 0 bases from V and 3 bases from J, the junction contained 4 bases not matched to a gene. CDR1 and CDR2 (germline): SGHAT, FQNNGV. The CDR3 length is 15 residues. The entire variable domain, with the rest obtained from reference TRBV11-2 and TRBJ2-7, is as follows: EAGVAQSPRYKIIEKRQSVAFWCNPISGHATLYWYQQILGQGPKLLIQFQNNGVVDDSQLPKDRFSAERLKGVDSTLKIQPAKLEDSAVYLCASSLEVTGGYEQYFGPGTRLTVT.

V and J are TRBV29-1 and TRBJ2-2, with 7 nucleotides matching TRBD2. The CDR3 is 20 residues long. Trimming removed 1 base from V and 0 bases from J; junction bases left unmatched: 17. The germline CDR1 and CDR2 sequences are SQVTM and ANQGSEA. CDR3 coding DNA: TGCAGCGTTGAAGCTCGGACTGGCGGGGGATCTGTATCGAACACCGGGGAGCTGTTTTTT. Protein product: CSVEARTGGGSVSNTGELFF.

This clonotype was detected ten times or more. The chain combines TRBV2 with TRBJ2-5; unclear D gene. The germline V gene has CDR1 SNHLY and CDR2 FYNNEI. This CDR3 region has 14 residues. V lost 3 bases and J lost 1, with 9 bases in between. CDR3 sequence reads: CASSDADSQETQYF. CDR3 nucleotide sequence: TGTGCCAGCAGTGACGCTGACTCCCAAGAGACCCAGTACTTC. The complete variable domain, with remaining parts taken from reference TRBV2 and TRBJ2-5, reads EPEVTQTPSHQVTQMGQEVILRCVPISNHLYFYWYRQILGQKVEFLVSFYNNEISEKSEIFDDQFSVERPDGSNFTLKIRSTKLEDSAMYFCASSDADSQETQYFGPGTRLLVL.

This clonotype was counted only a few times. The chain is built from TRBV20-1 and TRBJ1-5; no reliable D call. The CDR3 is 14 residues long. V lost 3 bases, J lost 2 bases, and 11 bases lay in between. Germline CDR1 and CDR2: DFQATT and SNEGSKA (reference sequence). This CDR3 is CSASWGGGNQPQHF. As DNA, the CDR3 is TGCAGTGCTAGTTGGGGAGGCGGCAATCAGCCCCAGCATTTT.

This clonotype was seen many times. The chain joins TRBV4-1 to TRBJ2-2; D is unclear. This CDR3 spans 15 amino acids. Germline CDR1 and CDR2: MGHRA and YSYEKL. The V and J ends lost 5 bases and 0 bases respectively, with 10 bases between them. CDR3 region: CASSGWMANTGELFF. CDR3 nucleotides: TGCGCCAGCAGCGGATGGATGGCGAACACCGGGGAGCTGTTTTTT.

The table lists this clonotype with many counts. The CDR3 does not end in the conserved phenylalanine or tryptophan, so this is likely a read error. The rearrangement uses TRBV30 and TRBJ1-1; no reliable D call. V was shortened by 3 bases and J by 4 bases, with 6 bases between the two germline ends. Germline assignment: CDR1 GTSNPN and CDR2 SVGIG (reference sequence). This CDR3 is built from 11 residues. CDR3 in amino acids: CAWRGGTEAFV. The CDR3 region has the DNA TGTGCCTGGAGAGGTGGCACTGAAGCTTTCGTT.